Listed here is a single T cell receptor beta chain. What it recognizes is unknown. Treatment indicated: some 20 received Ad26.COV2.S at low or high dose, single or two shots; 5 received placebo; per-sample allocation not given. It was on day 63 after the first vaccine or placebo injection that samples were taken. This specimen belongs to a study of Ad26.COV2.S vaccination and SARS-CoV-2 variants. Study results and caveats: Possible underestimation of total T cell responses by the TCR breadth and depth analyses was noted. Non-spike TCR breadth was similar in vaccine and placebo recipients. Vaccinees displayed broader spike-specific TCR repertoires than placebo recipients. A substantial breadth of spike-specific CD8+ and CD4+ T cell responses after vaccination has been reported.

The CDR3 totals 14 residues. Germline V gene lookup returns CDR1 SGHAT and CDR2 FQDESV (reference sequence). Deletions cut 2 bases from V and 4 bases from J, with 11 bases between. Profiling relied on immunoSEQ multiplex PCR, and the TCRdb table lists in-frame clones only, not all of them. The sample lists about 380,000 clones; roughly 80% were seen once. This rearrangement joins TRBV11-1 to TRBJ2-5, with a tentative D call TRBD2 (5 bases). Sequencing was performed on peripheral blood, taken in a trial of Ad26.COV2.S vaccine versus placebo. The sequence was collected from a person between 18 and 65 years old who received the Ad26.COV2.S COVID-19 vaccine or a placebo. CDR3 coding DNA: TGTGCCAGCAGCTTACCCCCGCGGGCAGAGACCCAGTACTTC. Translating it yields CASSLPPRAETQYF.